Listed below are T cell receptor beta chains from one sample, sequenced in a study of shared clonotypes between healthy human individuals. This table comes from immunoSEQ multiplex PCR, and its TCRdb copy is limited to in-frame clones, with some not included. Of 950,000 to 1,100,000 clones detected, roughly 80% appear once; the ten largest clones hold 1.4%. The sequenced sample consisted of memory CD4+ T cells sorted from blood. Every receptor here comes from a man between 18 and 35 years old in good health. Both conserved end residues are part of each CDR3. The D gene is left open where the match is weak. Some rows have no size entry. The others give once, few or many, or a class for an expanded clone.

TRBD1	TRBV5-6	16	TRBJ2-2	few	TGTGCCAGCAGCTACCCCGGGACAGGGAGGACCGGGGAGCTGTTTTTT	CASSYPGTGRTGELFF
.	TRBV18	14	TRBJ2-5	.	TGTGCCAGCTCCCGCGGGACTCCGAAAGAGACCCAGTACTTC	CASSRGTPKETQYF
TRBD1	TRBV9	13	TRBJ1-4	.	TGTGCCAGCAGGGGGACAGCAAATGAAAAACTGTTTTTT	CASRGTANEKLFF
.	TRBV6-5	15	TRBJ1-6	.	TGTGCCAGCACCAGGTCACTACCGGTAAATTCACCCCTCCACTTT	CASTRSLPVNSPLHF
TRBD1	TRBV10-1	16	TRBJ2-3	few	TGCGCCAGCAGCTCCTCGACAGGGATGGGTAGAGATACGCAGTATTTT	CASSSSTGMGRDTQYF
.	TRBV7-2	14	TRBJ1-1	few	TGTGCCAGCAGCCTGGTACGGGGAAACACTGAAGCTTTCTTT	CASSLVRGNTEAFF
.	TRBV9	14	TRBJ1-2	few	TGTGCCAGCACCAGGACGACCGGGGCCTATGGCTACACCTTC	CASTRTTGAYGYTF
.	TRBV28	13	TRBJ2-2	few	TGTGCCAGCATCGAGGGGAACACCGGGGAGCTGTTTTTT	CASIEGNTGELFF
.	TRBV6-1	13	TRBJ2-7	.	TGTGCCAGCAGATACGGGAGCTCCTACGAGCAGTACTTC	CASRYGSSYEQYF
TRBD2	TRBV11-2	14	TRBJ2-5	.	TGTGCCAGCAGCCCAGTCGGTAGCGGGGAGTCCCAGTACTTC	CASSPVGSGESQYF
.	TRBV5-1	14	TRBJ1-1	.	TGCGCCAGCAGCTCCAGGGTAGGGAACACTGAAGCTTTCTTT	CASSSRVGNTEAFF
.	TRBV2	13	TRBJ1-5	few	TGTGCCAGCACCAGAGAGGCCTATCAGCCCCAGCATTTT	CASTREAYQPQHF
.	TRBV13	11	TRBJ2-3	few	TGTGCCAGCAGCCGCCATTATACGCAGTATTTT	CASSRHYTQYF
.	TRBV4-1	14	TRBJ2-1	.	TGCGCCAGCAGCCAAGAAGGGTTCAACAATGAGCAGTTCTTC	CASSQEGFNNEQFF
.	TRBV2	12	TRBJ1-1	.	TGTGCCAGCTGGACAGCGAACACTGAAGCTTTCTTT	CASWTANTEAFF
.	TRBV27	15	TRBJ2-7	.	TGTGCCAGCAGTTCTCCGGTCTCCCGGAACTACGAGCAGTACTTC	CASSSPVSRNYEQYF
.	TRBV6-6	13	TRBJ1-3	.	TGTGCCAGCAGTTACTCTTCTGGAAACACCATATATTTT	CASSYSSGNTIYF
TRBD1	TRBV7-3	15	TRBJ2-3	.	TGTGCCAGCAGCGTCCAACCTCAGGGGGCAGATACGCAGTATTTT	CASSVQPQGADTQYF
.	TRBV6-5	11	TRBJ2-3	few	TGTGCCACCCAGATTGCCGATACGCAGTATTTT	CATQIADTQYF
TRBD2	TRBV5-1	14	TRBJ2-5	.	TGCGCCAGCAGCTTGGGGGCTAGCGGAGAGACCCAGTACTTC	CASSLGASGETQYF
TRBD1	TRBV5-1	14	TRBJ1-2	.	TGCGCCAGCAGCCCAGACAGGGTAGGGTATGGCTACACCTTC	CASSPDRVGYGYTF
TRBD2	TRBV6-1	15	TRBJ2-2	.	TGTGCCAGCATCACAGCGGGAGGGAACACCGGGGAGCTGTTTTTT	CASITAGGNTGELFF
.	TRBV2	16	TRBJ1-2	.	TGTGCCAGCAGTGGGTCGGCAGGGAGTAGGGACTATGGCTACACCTTC	CASSGSAGSRDYGYTF
TRBD1	TRBV2	14	TRBJ2-4	.	TGTGCCAGCAGTGAAAACAGGGGATTAAACATTCAGTACTTC	CASSENRGLNIQYF
.	TRBV7-4	14	TRBJ2-7	.	TGTGCCAGCAGCCATTGGGGGGGCCCCTACGAGCAGTACTTC	CASSHWGGPYEQYF
TRBD2	TRBV12-5	17	TRBJ2-1	once	TGTGCTAGTGGTCCGGCCGGAGGGCGGGAGAGTGACAATGAGCAGTTCTTC	CASGPAGGRESDNEQFF
.	TRBV2	12	TRBJ1-2	once	TGTGCCAGCAAAGAGGGGTACTCTGGCTACACCTTC	CASKEGYSGYTF
.	TRBV2	17	TRBJ1-5	.	TGTGCCAGCAGTGATCAGTACAAGTCTGGGGGCAATCAGCCCCAGCATTTT	CASSDQYKSGGNQPQHF
.	TRBV10-3	17	TRBJ2-2	.	TGTGCCATCAGTGTGCGCGGCAGTCGACTGAACACCGGGGAGCTGTTTTTT	CAISVRGSRLNTGELFF
.	TRBV7-3	14	TRBJ2-5	.	TGTGCCAGCAGTCCCACCGGGGCCCAAGAGACCCAGTACTTC	CASSPTGAQETQYF
.	TRBV5-1	14	TRBJ2-3	.	TGCGCCAGCAGCTTGGAAGCAATCACAGATACGCAGTATTTT	CASSLEAITDTQYF
.	TRBV30	13	TRBJ2-3	once	TGTGCCTGGAGTTGGGGGAGCACAGATACGCAGTATTTT	CAWSWGSTDTQYF
.	TRBV5-6	12	TRBJ2-1	.	TGTGCCAGCAGCTTGGTCGATGGCGGGCAGTTCTTC	CASSLVDGGQFF
TRBD1	TRBV27	13	TRBJ2-7	few	TGTGCCAGCACCGCGGACAGGGTGGGCGAGCAGTACTTC	CASTADRVGEQYF
.	TRBV5-1	13	TRBJ2-1	.	TGCGCCAGCACATTTCCGGGGGGCCTCGAGCAGTTCTTC	CASTFPGGLEQFF
.	TRBV7-9	16	TRBJ1-5	.	TGTGCCAGCAGCTTAGCGGTGGCGGTGGGCAATCAGCCCCAGCATTTT	CASSLAVAVGNQPQHF
.	TRBV5-6	15	TRBJ1-5	.	TGTGCCAGCAGCTTGGCCGAGACACCAAATCAGCCCCAGCATTTT	CASSLAETPNQPQHF
.	TRBV15	13	TRBJ2-1	once	TGTGCCACCAGCAGCCGACGTGACAATGAGCAGTTCTTC	CATSSRRDNEQFF
TRBD1	TRBV28	15	TRBJ1-5	.	TGTGCCAGCAGCCAGGGGGCCGGGGGCAATCAGCCCCAGCATTTT	CASSQGAGGNQPQHF
TRBD1	TRBV11-3	15	TRBJ2-3	.	TGTGCCAGCAGCCCGCAGGGGGTGGACACAGATACGCAGTATTTT	CASSPQGVDTDTQYF
.	TRBV7-9	16	TRBJ2-3	.	TGTGCCAGCTCCCCTCCCCCTGGCATGAGCACAGATACGCAGTATTTT	CASSPPPGMSTDTQYF
.	TRBV27	12	TRBJ1-6	few	TGTGCCAGCGGCTCTGGTAATTCACCCCTCCACTTT	CASGSGNSPLHF
TRBD1	TRBV7-2	15	TRBJ2-4	.	TGTGCCAGCAGCGCCTCACGGGACAGCAAAAACATTCAGTACTTC	CASSASRDSKNIQYF
.	TRBV6-5	13	TRBJ2-7	.	TGTGCCAGCAGTAGGTCGGCCCACGGCGAGCAGTACTTC	CASSRSAHGEQYF
TRBD2	TRBV27	16	TRBJ2-7	.	TGTGCCAGCAGTTTGATAGCGGGATTACCCGCCTACGAGCAGTACTTC	CASSLIAGLPAYEQYF
.	TRBV5-4	13	TRBJ2-2	.	TGTGCCAGCAGCTTGACGGGCGCCGGGGAGCTGTTTTTT	CASSLTGAGELFF
.	TRBV6-6	12	TRBJ2-5	.	TGTGCCAGCAGTTACCCAGGGGAGACCCAGTACTTC	CASSYPGETQYF
TRBD2	TRBV5-1	16	TRBJ2-2	.	TGCGCCAGCAGCTTGGATCCTAGCGGGAGTGCCGGGGAGCTGTTTTTT	CASSLDPSGSAGELFF
TRBD1	TRBV15	14	TRBJ1-5	once	TGTGCCACCAGCCCGGACAGGGCCAATCAGCCCCAGCATTTT	CATSPDRANQPQHF
TRBD2	TRBV10-2	15	TRBJ2-7	many	TGCGCCAGCAGTGATTTGGCGGGAGGGCCGGGCGAGCAGTACTTC	CASSDLAGGPGEQYF
TRBD2	TRBV4-2	19	TRBJ2-2	few	TGTGCCAGCAGCCAAGATGTCCTAGCGGGGGGCACGAACACCGGGGAGCTGTTTTTT	CASSQDVLAGGTNTGELFF
.	TRBV10-2	13	TRBJ1-5	.	TGCGCCAGCAGGGACAGAAACAATCAGCCCCAGCATTTT	CASRDRNNQPQHF
TRBD2	TRBV19	16	TRBJ2-6	.	TGTGCCAGTATGGGGAGCGGGAGTAAGCGGGCCAACGTCCTGACTTTC	CASMGSGSKRANVLTF
TRBD1	TRBV29-1	13	TRBJ1-2	.	TGCAGCGTGATAAAGTACAGGGGTGACGGCTACACCTTC	CSVIKYRGDGYTF
.	TRBV7-8	15	TRBJ1-6	.	TGTGCCAGCAGCTTAAATGGGAGGGATCATTCACCCCTCCACTTT	CASSLNGRDHSPLHF
.	TRBV5-5	12	TRBJ2-7	.	TGTGCCAGCAGCTTGGTGGCGGGGTTGGAGTACTTC	CASSLVAGLEYF
TRBD2	TRBV28	15	TRBJ2-1	.	TGTGCCAGCAGTTCTAGCGGGGGGGCACAGAATGAGCAGTTCTTC	CASSSSGGAQNEQFF
TRBD2	TRBV5-4	16	TRBJ2-3	once	TGTGCCAGCAGCAGGGGACTAGGGAAGGGAACAGATACGCAGTATTTT	CASSRGLGKGTDTQYF
.	TRBV5-1	13	TRBJ1-6	many	TGCGCCAGCAGCTTGGACGGGGAGTCACCCCTCCACTTT	CASSLDGESPLHF